This T cell receptor beta chain was sequenced for a study of cytomegalovirus exposure and HLA in healthy donors. Study results and limitations: In a later analysis, TCR association rates varied by HLA locus: DRB1 most, HLA-C fewest. Later analysis identified 15,000 to 20,000 TCR beta sequences associated with HLA alleles, using a false discovery rate threshold of 0.05.

Despite likely unrecorded immune exposures, the donors were nominally healthy at the time of sampling. This PCR relied on a set of 60 Vbeta primers and 13 Jbeta primers. Some clones are missing from TCRdb's copy, which holds only in-frame ones; the method was immunoSEQ multiplex PCR. There are approximately 120,000 clones in the sample; roughly 73% occur only once, and around 5% lies in the top ten. Per germline, CDR1 SGHAT and CDR2 FQNNGV. The CDR3 runs 13 residues. Trimming at V came to 3 bases and at J to 6 bases, leaving 5 bases not matched to a gene. This clone was counted a few times. Its specificity is not known.

Sequencing was done on a sample of PBMCs. The origin of this receptor is a man between 60 and 75 years old in good health and CMV-seropositive. The V gene is TRBV11-2, the J gene TRBJ2-7, with 7 nucleotides matching TRBD1. The CDR3 coding sequence is TGTGCCAGCAGCTTCCGGGACAGAGTCGAGCAGTACTTC. Translating gives CASSFRDRVEQYF.